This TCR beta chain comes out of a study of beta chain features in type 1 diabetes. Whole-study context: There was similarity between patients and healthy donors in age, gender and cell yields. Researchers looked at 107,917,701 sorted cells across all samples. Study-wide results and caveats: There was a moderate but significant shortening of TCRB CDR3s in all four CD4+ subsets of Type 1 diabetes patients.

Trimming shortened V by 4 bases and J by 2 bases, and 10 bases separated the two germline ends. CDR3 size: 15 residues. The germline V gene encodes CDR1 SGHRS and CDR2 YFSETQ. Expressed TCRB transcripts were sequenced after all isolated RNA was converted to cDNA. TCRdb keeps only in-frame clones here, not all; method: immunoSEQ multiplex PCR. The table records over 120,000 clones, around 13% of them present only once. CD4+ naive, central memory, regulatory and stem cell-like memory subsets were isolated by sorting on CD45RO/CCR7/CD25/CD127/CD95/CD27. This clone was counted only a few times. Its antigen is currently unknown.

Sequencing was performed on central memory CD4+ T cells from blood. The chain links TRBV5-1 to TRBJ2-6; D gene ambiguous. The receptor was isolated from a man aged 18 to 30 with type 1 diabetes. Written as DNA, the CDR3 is TGCGCCAGCAGCGTGGTTTCCGCTGGGGCCAACGTCCTGACTTTC. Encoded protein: CASSVVSAGANVLTF.